Given below is one T cell receptor beta chain in context. Its antigen is undetermined. Some clones are missing from TCRdb's copy, which holds only in-frame ones; the method was immunoSEQ multiplex PCR. This repertoire shows fewer than 150,000 clones, 87% found once; its top ten account for about 10%. The sample is drawn from a study of T cell responses to AZD1222 COVID-19 vaccine. Study observations and caveats: Researchers took repertoire samples only after the peak T cell response had come. Among spike-specific TCRs, nearly half reportedly target unmutated variant regions. Breadth and depth of Spike-specific TCRs rose after two AZD1222 doses.

The CDR3 totals 15 residues. V was cut by 3 bases and J by 0 bases, with 9 bases left in between. Germline V lookup: CDR1 SNHLY, CDR2 FYNNEI. This sequence originates from an adult in good health. This chain links TRBV2 with TRBJ2-1, with D unresolved. The input for sequencing was peripheral blood, taken on day 0 of AZD1222 vaccination. The CDR3 is CASSERQSSYNEQFF. The CDR3, as DNA: TGTGCCAGCAGTGAGAGGCAGAGCTCCTACAATGAGCAGTTCTTC.